This is a list of T cell receptor beta chains from one sample in a study of T cells in Graves' hyperthyroidism and ophthalmopathy. One entry per CDR3 protein results from TCRdb running MiXCR on the multiplex PCR reads. The data show more than 500,000 distinct CDR3 sequences, about 15% seen once. Source material: blood. Source of these receptors: a woman aged 40 to 50 with Graves' ophthalmopathy. The CDR3 runs from the conserved cysteine through the conserved F or W. A D gene is named only where the DNA matches it firmly.

D gene: TRBD1
V gene: TRBV6-5
J gene: TRBJ2-5
CDR3 protein: CASRNTGGGSDKETQYF

D gene: .
V gene: TRBV29-1
J gene: TRBJ1-1
CDR3 protein: CSVPGHPNTEAFF

D gene: TRBD1
V gene: TRBV6-1
J gene: TRBJ2-5
CDR3 protein: CANSGGIQGAGKETQYF

D gene: .
V gene: TRBV3-1
J gene: TRBJ1-1
CDR3 protein: CASSLNAGLETFF

D gene: .
V gene: TRBV12-3/TRBV12-4
J gene: TRBJ1-5
CDR3 protein: CASSPAGSSNQPQHF

D gene: .
V gene: TRBV6-1
J gene: TRBJ1-1
CDR3 protein: CASSEMVVGGVVNTEAFF

D gene: .
V gene: TRBV6-1
J gene: TRBJ1-5
CDR3 protein: CASSISGGIRNQPQHF

D gene: .
V gene: TRBV19
J gene: TRBJ2-7
CDR3 protein: CASRRTAETYEQYF

D gene: .
V gene: TRBV20-1
J gene: TRBJ1-2
CDR3 protein: CSSRQDYGYTF

D gene: TRBD1
V gene: TRBV7-9
J gene: TRBJ1-5
CDR3 protein: CASSRGQGGQPQHF

D gene: .
V gene: TRBV4-1
J gene: TRBJ1-1
CDR3 protein: CASSHLRNTEAFF

D gene: .
V gene: TRBV19
J gene: TRBJ1-5
CDR3 protein: CASSISRGFGYQPQHF

D gene: .
V gene: TRBV2
J gene: TRBJ2-7
CDR3 protein: CASSELRSDYEQYF

D gene: .
V gene: TRBV5-6
J gene: TRBJ2-2
CDR3 protein: CASSHPPSGGAGELFF

D gene: .
V gene: TRBV25-1
J gene: TRBJ2-7
CDR3 protein: CASSDLNGARPYEQYF

D gene: .
V gene: TRBV7-6
J gene: TRBJ1-1
CDR3 protein: CASSLIYSGRNEAFF

D gene: .
V gene: TRBV20-1
J gene: TRBJ1-2
CDR3 protein: CSARDFGQAGGYTF

D gene: TRBD1
V gene: TRBV6-1
J gene: TRBJ1-5
CDR3 protein: CASSDPGQGGLAQHF

D gene: .
V gene: TRBV12-5
J gene: TRBJ1-5
CDR3 protein: CASGLGLNQPQHF

D gene: .
V gene: TRBV5-1
J gene: TRBJ1-1
CDR3 protein: CASSLAGSAEAFF

D gene: TRBD1
V gene: TRBV19
J gene: TRBJ1-2
CDR3 protein: CASGHPGGAGGDGYTF

D gene: TRBD2
V gene: TRBV10-3
J gene: TRBJ2-2
CDR3 protein: CATKYSGTASGELFF

D gene: TRBD1
V gene: TRBV2
J gene: TRBJ2-5
CDR3 protein: CASRDFPGQGQETQYF

D gene: .
V gene: TRBV30
J gene: TRBJ1-2
CDR3 protein: CAWSVGRDYGYTF

D gene: TRBD1
V gene: TRBV7-8
J gene: TRBJ2-7
CDR3 protein: CASSLLGGHEQYF

D gene: .
V gene: TRBV20-1
J gene: TRBJ2-7
CDR3 protein: CSANPSGSGYEQYF

D gene: .
V gene: TRBV15
J gene: TRBJ2-7
CDR3 protein: CATSRDRGRRSYEQYF

D gene: .
V gene: TRBV12-3/TRBV12-4
J gene: TRBJ2-2
CDR3 protein: CASTPGGHGELFF

D gene: .
V gene: TRBV7-8
J gene: TRBJ2-2
CDR3 protein: CASSGRQGRAGELFF

D gene: TRBD1
V gene: TRBV18
J gene: TRBJ2-7
CDR3 protein: CASSSPGTGTMVQYF

D gene: TRBD1
V gene: TRBV29-1
J gene: TRBJ2-7
CDR3 protein: CSAKIGTAYEQYF

D gene: .
V gene: TRBV30
J gene: TRBJ2-5
CDR3 protein: CAWSVWETQYF

D gene: .
V gene: TRBV2
J gene: TRBJ2-2
CDR3 protein: CASSERGLYTGELFF

D gene: TRBD1
V gene: TRBV6-2/TRBV6-3
J gene: TRBJ1-5
CDR3 protein: CASSPIDRGPQHF

D gene: .
V gene: TRBV12-3/TRBV12-4
J gene: TRBJ1-6
CDR3 protein: CASSPGSFATPLHF

D gene: .
V gene: TRBV18
J gene: TRBJ1-2
CDR3 protein: CASSPRLTASDYGYTF

D gene: .
V gene: TRBV5-6
J gene: TRBJ2-5
CDR3 protein: CASSFGQGLGAQYF

D gene: TRBD1
V gene: TRBV19
J gene: TRBJ1-2
CDR3 protein: CASSIGGTAGNYGYTF

D gene: .
V gene: TRBV5-1
J gene: TRBJ2-5
CDR3 protein: CASSLEIQETQYF

D gene: .
V gene: TRBV3-1
J gene: TRBJ1-1
CDR3 protein: CASSHLGSPNTEAFF

D gene: .
V gene: TRBV28
J gene: TRBJ1-5
CDR3 protein: CASSQARGGFYSNQPQHF

D gene: TRBD1
V gene: TRBV7-8
J gene: TRBJ2-1
CDR3 protein: CASSSGQGAAYNEQFF

D gene: .
V gene: TRBV6-1
J gene: TRBJ1-3
CDR3 protein: CASSRTELSGNTIYF

D gene: TRBD1
V gene: TRBV6-2/TRBV6-3
J gene: TRBJ2-7
CDR3 protein: CASRENRGAHEQYF

D gene: .
V gene: TRBV6-2/TRBV6-3
J gene: TRBJ1-5
CDR3 protein: CASSPRGGLQPQHF

D gene: .
V gene: TRBV2
J gene: TRBJ1-1
CDR3 protein: CANSSSMNTEAFF

D gene: .
V gene: TRBV3-1
J gene: TRBJ1-5
CDR3 protein: CASSLTYLEPQHF

D gene: .
V gene: TRBV12-3/TRBV12-4
J gene: TRBJ2-2
CDR3 protein: CASNKGANTGELFF

D gene: .
V gene: TRBV13
J gene: TRBJ1-1
CDR3 protein: CASSLIRQAEAFF